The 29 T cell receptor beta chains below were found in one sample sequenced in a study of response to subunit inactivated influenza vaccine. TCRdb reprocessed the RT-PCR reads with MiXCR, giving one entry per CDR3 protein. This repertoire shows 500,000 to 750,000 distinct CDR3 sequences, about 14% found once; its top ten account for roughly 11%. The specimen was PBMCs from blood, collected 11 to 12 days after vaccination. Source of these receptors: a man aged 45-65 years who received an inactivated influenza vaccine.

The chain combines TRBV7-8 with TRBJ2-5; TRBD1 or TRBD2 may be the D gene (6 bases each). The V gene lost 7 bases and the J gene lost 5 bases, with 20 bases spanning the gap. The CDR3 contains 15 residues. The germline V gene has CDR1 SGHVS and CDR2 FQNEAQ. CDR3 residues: CASTAEWGAGETQYF. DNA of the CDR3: TGTGCCAGCACCGCGGAGTGGGGGGCAGGGGAGACCCAGTACTTC.

The CDR3 region is CASSGGDGGETQYF. CDR3 coding DNA: TGTGCCAGCAGCGGAGGGGACGGTGGGGAGACCCAGTACTTC. This chain connects TRBV7-8 to TRBJ2-5, with D tentatively TRBD2 (6 bases). V lost 5 bases, J lost 5 bases, and 15 bases lay in between. CDR1 and CDR2 (germline): SGHVS, FQNEAQ. The CDR3 loop spans 14 amino acids.

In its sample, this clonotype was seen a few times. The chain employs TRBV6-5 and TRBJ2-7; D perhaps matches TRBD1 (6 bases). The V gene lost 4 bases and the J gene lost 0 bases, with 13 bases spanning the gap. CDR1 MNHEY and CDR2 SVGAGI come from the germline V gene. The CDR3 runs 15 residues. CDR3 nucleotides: TGTGCCAGCAGTTCCCCCGGGACAACCTCCTACGAGCAGTACTTC. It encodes CASSSPGTTSYEQYF.

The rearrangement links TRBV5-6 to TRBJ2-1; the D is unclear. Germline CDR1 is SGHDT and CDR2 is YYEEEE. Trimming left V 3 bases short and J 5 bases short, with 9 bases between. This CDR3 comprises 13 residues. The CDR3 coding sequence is TGTGCCAGCAGCTCTACTCCAAACAATGAGCAGTTCTTC. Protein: CASSSTPNNEQFF.

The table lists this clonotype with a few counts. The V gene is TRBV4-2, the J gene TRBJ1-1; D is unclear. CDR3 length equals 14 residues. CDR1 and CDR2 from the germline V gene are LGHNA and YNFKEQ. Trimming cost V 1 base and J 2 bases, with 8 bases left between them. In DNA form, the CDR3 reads TGTGCCAGCAGCCAAGCACAAACAAACACTGAAGCTTTCTTT. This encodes CASSQAQTNTEAFF.

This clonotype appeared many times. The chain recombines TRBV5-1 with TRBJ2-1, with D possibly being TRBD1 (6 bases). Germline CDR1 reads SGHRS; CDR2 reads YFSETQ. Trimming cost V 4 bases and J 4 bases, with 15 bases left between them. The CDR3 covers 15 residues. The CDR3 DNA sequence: TGCGCCAGCAGCCAGGATGGGACATATTACAATGAGCAGTTCTTC. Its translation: CASSQDGTYYNEQFF.

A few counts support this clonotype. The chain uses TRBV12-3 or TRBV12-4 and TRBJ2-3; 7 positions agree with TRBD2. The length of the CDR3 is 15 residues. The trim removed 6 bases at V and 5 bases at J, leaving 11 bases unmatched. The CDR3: CASRSRGAGVDTQYF. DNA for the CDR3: TGTGCCAGCAGATCCCGAGGCGCGGGGGTAGATACGCAGTATTTT.

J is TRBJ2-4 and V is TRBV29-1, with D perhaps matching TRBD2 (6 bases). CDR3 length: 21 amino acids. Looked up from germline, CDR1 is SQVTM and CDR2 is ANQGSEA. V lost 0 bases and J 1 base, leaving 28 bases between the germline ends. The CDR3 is CSVEDDDQRGPGVWAKNIQYF. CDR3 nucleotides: TGCAGCGTTGAAGATGATGACCAGAGGGGACCGGGGGTTTGGGCCAAAAACATTCAGTACTTC.

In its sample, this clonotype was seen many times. CDR3 amino acids: CASSQTRQLNTGELFF. In DNA form, the CDR3 reads TGTGCCAGCAGCCAGACTCGACAGTTAAACACCGGGGAGCTGTTTTTT. The chain joins TRBV3-1 to TRBJ2-2, with D perhaps matching TRBD1 (5 bases). The V end was cut by 3 bases, the J end by 2 bases, with 13 bases between. This CDR3 is 16 amino acids long. The V gene's germline CDR1 is LGHDT and CDR2 YNNKEL (reference sequence).

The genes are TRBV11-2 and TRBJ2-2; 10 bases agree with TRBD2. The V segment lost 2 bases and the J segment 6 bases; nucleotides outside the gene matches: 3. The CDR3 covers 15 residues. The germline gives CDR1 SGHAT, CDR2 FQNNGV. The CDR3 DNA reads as TGTGCCAGCAGCTTATCTAGCGGGAGACCCGGGGAGCTGTTTTTT. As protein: CASSLSSGRPGELFF. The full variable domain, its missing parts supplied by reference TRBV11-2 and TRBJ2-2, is EAGVAQSPRYKIIEKRQSVAFWCNPISGHATLYWYQQILGQGPKLLIQFQNNGVVDDSQLPKDRFSAERLKGVDSTLKIQPAKLEDSAVYLCASSLSSGRPGELFFGEGSRLTVL.

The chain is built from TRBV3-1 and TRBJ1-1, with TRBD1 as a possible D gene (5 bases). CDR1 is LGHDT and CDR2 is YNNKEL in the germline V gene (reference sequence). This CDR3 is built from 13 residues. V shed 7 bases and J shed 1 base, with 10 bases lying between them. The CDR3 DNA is TGTGCCAGCAACCAGGGCCGGAACACTGAAGCTTTCTTT. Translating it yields CASNQGRNTEAFF.

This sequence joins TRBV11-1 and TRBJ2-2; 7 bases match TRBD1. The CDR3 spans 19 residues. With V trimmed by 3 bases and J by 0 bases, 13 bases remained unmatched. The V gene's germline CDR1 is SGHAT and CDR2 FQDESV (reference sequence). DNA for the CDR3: TGTGCCAGCAGCTTTTCCCTGGACAGGCGGAACCCGAACACCGGGGAGCTGTTTTTT. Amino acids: CASSFSLDRRNPNTGELFF.

The CDR3 spells CASGTGDEQFF. CDR3 nucleotide sequence: TGTGCCAGCGGGACAGGCGATGAGCAGTTCTTC. The chain employs TRBV12-3 or TRBV12-4 and TRBJ2-1; 8 nucleotides align to TRBD1. Germline trimming cut 8 bases from V and 8 bases from J; bases unmatched to any gene: 2. The CDR3 has 11 amino acids.

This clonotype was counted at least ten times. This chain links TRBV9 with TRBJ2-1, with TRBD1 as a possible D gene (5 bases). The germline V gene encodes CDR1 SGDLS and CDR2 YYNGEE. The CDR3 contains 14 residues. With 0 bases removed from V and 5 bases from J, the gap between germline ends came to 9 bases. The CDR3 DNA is TGTGCCAGCAGCGTAGATACAGGAAACAATGAGCAGTTCTTC. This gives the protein CASSVDTGNNEQFF.

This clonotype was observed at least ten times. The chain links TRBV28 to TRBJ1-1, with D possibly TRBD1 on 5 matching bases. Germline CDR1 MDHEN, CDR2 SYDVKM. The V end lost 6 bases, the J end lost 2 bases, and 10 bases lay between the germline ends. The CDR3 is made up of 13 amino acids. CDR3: CASRRQLNTEAFF. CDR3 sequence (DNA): TGTGCCAGCAGAAGACAGCTTAACACTGAAGCTTTCTTT.

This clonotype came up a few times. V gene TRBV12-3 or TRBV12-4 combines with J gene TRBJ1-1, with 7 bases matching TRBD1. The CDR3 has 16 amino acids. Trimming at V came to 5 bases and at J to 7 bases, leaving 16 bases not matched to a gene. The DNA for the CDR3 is TGTGCCAGCAGTCCGCTCGAGGGACAGTCTTCCGGTGAAGCTTTCTTT. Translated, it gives CASSPLEGQSSGEAFF.

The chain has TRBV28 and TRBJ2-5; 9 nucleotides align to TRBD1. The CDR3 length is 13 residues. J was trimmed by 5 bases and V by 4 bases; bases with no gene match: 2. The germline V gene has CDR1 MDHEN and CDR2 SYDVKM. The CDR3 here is CASSWTGVETQYF. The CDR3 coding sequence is TGTGCCAGCAGTTGGACAGGGGTGGAGACCCAGTACTTC.

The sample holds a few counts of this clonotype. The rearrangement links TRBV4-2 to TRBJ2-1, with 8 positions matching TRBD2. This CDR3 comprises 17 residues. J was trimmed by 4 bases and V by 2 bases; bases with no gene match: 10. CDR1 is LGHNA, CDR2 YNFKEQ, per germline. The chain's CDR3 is CASSQTSGGPTYNEQFF. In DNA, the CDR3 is TGTGCCAGCAGCCAAACGAGCGGGGGCCCGACTTACAATGAGCAGTTCTTC.

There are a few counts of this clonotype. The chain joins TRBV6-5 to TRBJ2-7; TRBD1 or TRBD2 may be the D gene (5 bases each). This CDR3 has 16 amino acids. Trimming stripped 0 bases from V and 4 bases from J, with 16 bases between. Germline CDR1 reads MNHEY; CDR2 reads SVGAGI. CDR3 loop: CASSYSTGTGRYEQYF. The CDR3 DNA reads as TGTGCCAGCAGTTACTCGACCGGGACGGGACGATACGAGCAGTACTTC.

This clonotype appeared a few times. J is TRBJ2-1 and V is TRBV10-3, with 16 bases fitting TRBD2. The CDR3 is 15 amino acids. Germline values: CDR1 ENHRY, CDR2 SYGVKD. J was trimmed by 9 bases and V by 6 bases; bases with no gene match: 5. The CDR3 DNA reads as TGTGCCATCAGCCAGGGACTAGCGGGAGGGGCTGAGCAGTTCTTC. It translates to CAISQGLAGGAEQFF.

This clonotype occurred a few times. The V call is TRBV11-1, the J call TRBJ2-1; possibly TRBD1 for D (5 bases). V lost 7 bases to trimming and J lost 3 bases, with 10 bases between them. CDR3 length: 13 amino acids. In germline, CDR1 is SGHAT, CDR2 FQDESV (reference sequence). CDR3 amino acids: CASTSRGYNEQFF. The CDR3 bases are TGTGCCAGCACATCAAGGGGCTACAATGAGCAGTTCTTC.

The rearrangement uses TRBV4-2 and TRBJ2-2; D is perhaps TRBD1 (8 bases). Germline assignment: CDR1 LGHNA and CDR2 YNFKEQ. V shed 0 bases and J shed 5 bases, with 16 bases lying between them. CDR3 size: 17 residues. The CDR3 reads CASSQDPGQGGTGELFF. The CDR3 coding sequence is TGTGCCAGCAGCCAAGACCCAGGACAGGGAGGGACCGGGGAGCTGTTTTTT.

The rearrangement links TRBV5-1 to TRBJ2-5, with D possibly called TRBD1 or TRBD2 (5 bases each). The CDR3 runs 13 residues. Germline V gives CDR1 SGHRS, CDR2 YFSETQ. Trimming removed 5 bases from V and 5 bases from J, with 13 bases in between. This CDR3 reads CASRGPLWETQYF. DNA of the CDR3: TGCGCCAGCAGGGGACCTTTGTGGGAGACCCAGTACTTC.

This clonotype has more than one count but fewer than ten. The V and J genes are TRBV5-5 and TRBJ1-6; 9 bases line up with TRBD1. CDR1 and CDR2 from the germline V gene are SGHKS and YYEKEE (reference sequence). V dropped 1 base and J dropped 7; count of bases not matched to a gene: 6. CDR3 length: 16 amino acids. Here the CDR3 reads CASSLTGGAANSPLHF. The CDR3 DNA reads TGTGCCAGCAGCTTGACAGGGGGCGCGGCGAATTCACCCCTCCACTTT.

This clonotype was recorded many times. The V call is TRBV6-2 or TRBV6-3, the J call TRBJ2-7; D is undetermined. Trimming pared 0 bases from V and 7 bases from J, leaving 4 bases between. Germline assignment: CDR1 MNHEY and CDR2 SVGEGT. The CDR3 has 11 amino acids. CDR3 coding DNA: TGTGCCAGCAGTTACTCGGGTGAGCAGTACTTC. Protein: CASSYSGEQYF.

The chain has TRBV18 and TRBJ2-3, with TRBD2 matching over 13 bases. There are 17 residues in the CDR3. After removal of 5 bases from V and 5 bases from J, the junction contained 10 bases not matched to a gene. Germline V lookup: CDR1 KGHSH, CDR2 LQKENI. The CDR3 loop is CASSWVGLAGAGDTQYF. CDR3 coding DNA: TGTGCCAGCTCATGGGTTGGACTAGCGGGGGCCGGAGATACGCAGTATTTT.

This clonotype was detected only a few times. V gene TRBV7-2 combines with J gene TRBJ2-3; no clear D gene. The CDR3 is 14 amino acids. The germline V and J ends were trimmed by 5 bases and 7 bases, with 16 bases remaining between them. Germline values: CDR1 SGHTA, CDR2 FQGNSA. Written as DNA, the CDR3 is TGTGCCAGCAGCCCGAGCAGTACACGGAATACGCAGTATTTT. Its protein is CASSPSSTRNTQYF.

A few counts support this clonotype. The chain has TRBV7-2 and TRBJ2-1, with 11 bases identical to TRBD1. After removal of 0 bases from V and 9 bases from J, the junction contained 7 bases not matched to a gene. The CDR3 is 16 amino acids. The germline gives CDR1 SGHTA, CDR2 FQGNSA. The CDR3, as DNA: TGTGCCAGCAGCTTAGCCGGACAGGGGGCAAGAATTGAGCAGTTCTTC. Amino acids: CASSLAGQGARIEQFF.

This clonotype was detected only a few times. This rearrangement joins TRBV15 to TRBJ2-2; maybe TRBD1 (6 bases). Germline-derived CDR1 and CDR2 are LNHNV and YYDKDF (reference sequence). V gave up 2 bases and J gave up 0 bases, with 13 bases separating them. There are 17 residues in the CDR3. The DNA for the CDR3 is TGTGCCACCAGCAGACCTACAGGGCTCCCGAACACCGGGGAGCTGTTTTTT. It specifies CATSRPTGLPNTGELFF.